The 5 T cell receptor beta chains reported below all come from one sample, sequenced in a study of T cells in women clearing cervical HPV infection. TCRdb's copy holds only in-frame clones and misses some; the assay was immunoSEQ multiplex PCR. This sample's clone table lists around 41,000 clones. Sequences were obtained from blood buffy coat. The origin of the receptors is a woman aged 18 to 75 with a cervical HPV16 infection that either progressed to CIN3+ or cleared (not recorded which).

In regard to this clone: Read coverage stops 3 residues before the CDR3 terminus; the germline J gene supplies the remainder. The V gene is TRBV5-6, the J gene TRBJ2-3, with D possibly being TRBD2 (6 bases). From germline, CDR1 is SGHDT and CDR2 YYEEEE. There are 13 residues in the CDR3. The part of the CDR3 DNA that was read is TGTGCCAGCAGCTTGTTTAGCGGAAGAACG. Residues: CASSLFSGRT. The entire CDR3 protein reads CASSLFSGRTQYF.

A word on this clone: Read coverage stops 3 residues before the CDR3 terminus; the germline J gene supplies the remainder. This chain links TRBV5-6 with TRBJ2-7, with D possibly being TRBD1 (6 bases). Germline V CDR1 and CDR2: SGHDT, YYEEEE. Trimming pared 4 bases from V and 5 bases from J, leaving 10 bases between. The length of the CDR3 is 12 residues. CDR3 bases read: TGTGCCAGCAGCGAGGACAGAGACGAG. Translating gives CASSEDRDE. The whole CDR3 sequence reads CASSEDRDEQYF.

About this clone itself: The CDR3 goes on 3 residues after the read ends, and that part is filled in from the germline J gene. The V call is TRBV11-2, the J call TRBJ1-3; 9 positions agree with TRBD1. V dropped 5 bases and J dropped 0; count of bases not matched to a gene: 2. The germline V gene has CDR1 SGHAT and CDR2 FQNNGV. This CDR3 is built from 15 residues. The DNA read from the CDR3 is TGTGCCAGCAGCCCACAGGGGGCCTCTGGAAACACC. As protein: CASSPQGASGNT. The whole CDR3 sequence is CASSPQGASGNTIYF.

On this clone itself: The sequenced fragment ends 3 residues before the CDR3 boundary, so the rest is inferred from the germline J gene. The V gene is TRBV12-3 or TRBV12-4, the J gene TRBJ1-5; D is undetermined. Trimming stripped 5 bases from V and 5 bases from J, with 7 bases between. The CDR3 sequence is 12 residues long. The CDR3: CASSQADQPQHF. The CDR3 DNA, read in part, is TGTGCCAGCAGTCAAGCCGATCAGCCC.

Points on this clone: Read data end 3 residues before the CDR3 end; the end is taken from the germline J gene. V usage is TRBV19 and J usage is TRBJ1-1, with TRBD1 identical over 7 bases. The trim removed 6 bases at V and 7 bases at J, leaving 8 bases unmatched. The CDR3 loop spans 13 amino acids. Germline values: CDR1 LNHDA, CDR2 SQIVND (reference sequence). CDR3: CASRSTSGGEAFF. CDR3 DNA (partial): TGTGCCAGTAGGTCAACTTCAGGGGGTGAA.